This T cell receptor beta chain is from a study of blood T cells in healthy people across ages. The second PCR ran roughly 7 to 12 cycles with a sample-barcoded 5' primer and J-beta primers. MiXCR was run by TCRdb on the 5' RACE reads, yielding one entry per CDR3 protein. In the table there are 800,000 to 1,000,000 distinct CDR3 sequences, around 48% of which are singletons. Study outcomes and limitations: Higher diversity, along with more naive CD4+ cells, distinguished long-lived donors from aged donors. Estimates based on one million T cells were treated as lower bounds.

This clonotype was recorded a few times. Its antigen remains unknown. Germline V gene sequence: CDR1 MGHRA, CDR2 YSYEKL. This CDR3 comprises 16 residues. Trimming removed 3 bases from V and 1 base from J, with 15 bases in between. Each of the donors had approximately 10 milliliters of peripheral blood drawn into EDTA-treated Vacutainer tubes. PBMCs were isolated at a quantity of at least 6 million per sample. The sequenced material came from blood. V usage is TRBV4-1 and J usage is TRBJ1-2, with TRBD1 as a possible D gene (6 bases). The source is a young man in good health. CDR3 DNA: TGCGCCAGCAGCCAGGTTCCGGGACAAGATAACTATGGCTACACCTTC. Its protein product is CASSQVPGQDNYGYTF.